Listed below are T cell receptor beta chains from one sample, sequenced in a study of HIV-infected patients and healthy controls. A single record per CDR3 protein comes from TCRdb applying MiXCR to the 5' RACE reads. This repertoire shows 5,500 or so distinct CDR3 sequences, just under 9% found once; its top ten account for roughly 24%. Sequencing was performed on blood, taken during antiretroviral therapy. Every receptor here comes from an adult with HIV infection. The conserved cysteine and the conserved F or W are not part of the CDR3 here. Fields, in order: CDR3 length, V gene, CDR3 protein.

cdr3_length: 16; v_call: TRBV18; cdr3_aa: ASSPPGTGGTSNQPQH
cdr3_length: 14; v_call: TRBV12-3/TRBV12-4; cdr3_aa: ASRARLAGGWNEQF
cdr3_length: 15; v_call: TRBV4-1; cdr3_aa: ASSQAPLIGVDQPQH
cdr3_length: 13; v_call: TRBV12-3/TRBV12-4; cdr3_aa: ASSLRRGEGNIQY
cdr3_length: 14; v_call: TRBV12-3/TRBV12-4; cdr3_aa: ASSSGTSGRTDTQY
cdr3_length: 12; v_call: TRBV6-5; cdr3_aa: ASSPGGGGYEQY
cdr3_length: 11; v_call: TRBV2; cdr3_aa: ASSVGVAGGYT
cdr3_length: 12; v_call: TRBV20-1; cdr3_aa: SAPQTGSSYEQY
cdr3_length: 10; v_call: TRBV6-5; cdr3_aa: ASRPGTAPEY
cdr3_length: 12; v_call: TRBV27; cdr3_aa: ASSLEGSSQPQH
cdr3_length: 11; v_call: TRBV6-2/TRBV6-3; cdr3_aa: ASSYSDPGELF
cdr3_length: 11; v_call: TRBV30; cdr3_aa: AWSARTGTKQF
cdr3_length: 14; v_call: TRBV7-6; cdr3_aa: ASSLTAGASYNEQF
cdr3_length: 14; v_call: TRBV20-1; cdr3_aa: SARDPTAFPQETQY